The clone carrying this T cell receptor beta chain appeared many times. The target antigen is unknown. According to the study, TCR beta libraries were built with iRepertoire HTBI primers and CDR3-region Arm-PCR. MiXCR was run by TCRdb on the multiplex PCR reads, yielding one entry per CDR3 protein. The sample includes 300,000 to 350,000 distinct CDR3 sequences, roughly 21% of them seen just once. The record originates from a study of regulatory T cells in long-lasting Graves disease. Study-level information: By definition, persistent Graves' disease involved antithyroid drugs for over 5 years alongside positive TSH receptor antibodies.

As for time point: persistent/refractory GD, antithyroid drugs over 5 years with positive TRAb. Researchers made the TCR library from RNA that was extracted from PBMCs. Study results and limitations: New patients shared fewer public clonotypes (approximately 1,000) than persistent patients did (around 2,700).

The sequenced sample was peripheral blood mononuclear cells (PBMCs), obtained when the disease was refractory, from a patient treated with antithyroid drugs. This sequence was found in a female donor with Graves disease.

As DNA, the CDR3 is TGTGCCAGCAGCCTTGGTCCGAATACTGGAAACACCATATATTTT. Translating gives CASSLGPNTGNTIYF. The chain recombines TRBV7-3 with TRBJ1-3; the D is unclear. The germline V gene encodes CDR1 SGHTA and CDR2 FQGTGA. The germline V and J ends were trimmed by 5 bases and 2 bases, with 13 bases remaining between them. The CDR3 loop spans 15 amino acids.